The clone carrying this TCR beta chain has just one count. What it recognizes is unknown. Germline CDR1 ENHRY, CDR2 SYGVKD. V lost 4 bases and J 2 bases, leaving 9 bases between the germline ends. CDR3 length equals 13 residues. Sequenced by immunoSEQ multiplex PCR; TCRdb stores in-frame clones only, minus some. The sample records over 2 million clones, about 95% being singletons. This entry belongs to a study of shared clonotypes between healthy human individuals. Whole-study results and caveats: What naive subsets generally showed was a larger estimated richness than memory subsets showed. Having only a few donors restricted how much genetic and exposure-history diversity was captured. Approximately 4.9% of naive CD4 clonotypes were shared across several donors.

Healthy adults negative for HIV, lacking recent acute infections or vaccinations, served as donors. The chain combines TRBV10-3 with TRBJ2-7; no clear D gene. The sequenced material came from naive CD4+ T cells sorted from blood. Subset: CD45RA+ positively selected. The sequence came from a man between 18 and 35 years old in good health. The CDR3 here is CAISADPTYEQYF. CDR3 DNA sequence: TGTGCCATCAGTGCGGACCCCACCTACGAGCAGTACTTC.